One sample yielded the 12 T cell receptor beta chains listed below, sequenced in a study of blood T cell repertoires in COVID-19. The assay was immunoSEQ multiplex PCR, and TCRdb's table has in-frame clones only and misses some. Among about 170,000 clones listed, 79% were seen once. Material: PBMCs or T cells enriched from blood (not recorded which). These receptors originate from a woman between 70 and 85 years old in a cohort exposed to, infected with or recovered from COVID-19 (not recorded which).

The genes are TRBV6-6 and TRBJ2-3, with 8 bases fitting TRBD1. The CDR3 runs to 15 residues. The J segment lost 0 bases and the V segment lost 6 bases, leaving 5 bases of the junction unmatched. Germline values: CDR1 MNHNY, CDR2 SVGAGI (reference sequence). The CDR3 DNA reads TGTGCCAGCAGACCAACAGGGGGGAGCACAGATACGCAGTATTTT. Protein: CASRPTGGSTDTQYF.

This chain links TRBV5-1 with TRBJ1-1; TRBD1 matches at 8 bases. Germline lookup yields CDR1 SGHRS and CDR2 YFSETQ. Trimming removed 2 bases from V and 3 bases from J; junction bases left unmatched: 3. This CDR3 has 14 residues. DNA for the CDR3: TGCGCCAGCAGCTTACAGGGGGTCGACACTGAAGCTTTCTTT. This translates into CASSLQGVDTEAFF.

DNA of the CDR3: TGTGCCAGCATGGCTAGCTCCTATATCGGGGAGCTGTTTTTT. Translated, it gives CASMASSYIGELFF. This chain uses TRBV2 with TRBJ2-2; a possible D gene is TRBD2 (5 bases). Trimming left V 7 bases short and J 7 bases short, with 16 bases between. Germline V gene lookup returns CDR1 SNHLY and CDR2 FYNNEI. The CDR3 consists of 14 residues.

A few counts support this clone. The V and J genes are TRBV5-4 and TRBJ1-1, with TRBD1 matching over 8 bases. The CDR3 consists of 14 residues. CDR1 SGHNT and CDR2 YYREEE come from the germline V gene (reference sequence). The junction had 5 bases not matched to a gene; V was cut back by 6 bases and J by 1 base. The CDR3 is CASTYGQGNTEAFF. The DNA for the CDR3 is TGTGCCAGCACCTATGGACAGGGGAACACTGAAGCTTTCTTT. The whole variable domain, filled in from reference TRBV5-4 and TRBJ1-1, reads ETGVTQSPTHLIKTRGQQVTLRCSSQSGHNTVSWYQQALGQGPQFIFQYYREEENGRGNFPPRFSGLQFPNYSSELNVNALELDDSALYLCASTYGQGNTEAFFGQGTRLTVV.

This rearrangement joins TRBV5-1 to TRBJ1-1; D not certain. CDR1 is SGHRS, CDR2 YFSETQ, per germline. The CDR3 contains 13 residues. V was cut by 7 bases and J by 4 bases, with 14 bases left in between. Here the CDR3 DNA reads TGCGCCAGCGGGGTAGAGGGTGGCACTGAAGCTTTCTTT. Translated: CASGVEGGTEAFF.

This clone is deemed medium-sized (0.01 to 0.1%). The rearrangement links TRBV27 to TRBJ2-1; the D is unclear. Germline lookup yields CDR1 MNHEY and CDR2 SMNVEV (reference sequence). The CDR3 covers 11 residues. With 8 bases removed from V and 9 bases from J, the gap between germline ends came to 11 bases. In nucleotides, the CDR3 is TGTGCCAGCCTTACCACTGTTGAGCAGTTCTTC. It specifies CASLTTVEQFF.

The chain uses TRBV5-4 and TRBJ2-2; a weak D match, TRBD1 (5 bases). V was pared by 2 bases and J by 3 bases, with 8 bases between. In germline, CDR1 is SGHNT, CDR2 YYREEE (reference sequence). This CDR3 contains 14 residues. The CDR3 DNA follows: TGTGCCAGCAGCTTCAGGGTGGACACCGGGGAGCTGTTTTTT. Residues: CASSFRVDTGELFF. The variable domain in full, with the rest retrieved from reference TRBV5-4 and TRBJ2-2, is ETGVTQSPTHLIKTRGQQVTLRCSSQSGHNTVSWYQQALGQGPQFIFQYYREEENGRGNFPPRFSGLQFPNYSSELNVNALELDDSALYLCASSFRVDTGELFFGEGSRLTVL.

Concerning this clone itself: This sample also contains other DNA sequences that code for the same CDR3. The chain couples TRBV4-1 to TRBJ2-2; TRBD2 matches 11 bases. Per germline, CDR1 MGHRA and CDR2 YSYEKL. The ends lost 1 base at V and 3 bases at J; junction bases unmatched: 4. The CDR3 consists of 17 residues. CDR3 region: CASSQASGLADTGELFF. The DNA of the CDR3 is TGCGCCAGCAGCCAAGCCTCGGGACTAGCGGACACCGGGGAGCTGTTTTTT.

CDR3 protein: CASSAGSNQPQHF. In nucleotides, the CDR3 is TGTGCCAGCAGCGCAGGGAGCAATCAGCCCCAGCATTTT. The chain recombines TRBV28 with TRBJ1-5; D is possibly TRBD1 (5 bases). The V gene's germline CDR1 is MDHEN and CDR2 SYDVKM. The length of the CDR3 is 13 residues. The V gene lost 6 bases and the J gene lost 1 base, with 7 bases spanning the gap.

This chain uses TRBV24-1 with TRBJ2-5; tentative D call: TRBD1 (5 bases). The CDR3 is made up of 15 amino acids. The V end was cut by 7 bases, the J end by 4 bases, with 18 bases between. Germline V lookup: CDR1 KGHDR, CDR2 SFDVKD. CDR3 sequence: CATSNRVQGGETQYF. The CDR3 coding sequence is TGTGCCACCAGCAACCGGGTCCAGGGCGGAGAGACCCAGTACTTC.

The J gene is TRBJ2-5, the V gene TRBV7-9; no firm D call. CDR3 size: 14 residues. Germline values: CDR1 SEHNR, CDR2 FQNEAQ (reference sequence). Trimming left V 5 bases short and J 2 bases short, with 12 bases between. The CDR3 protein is CASSPSGSQETQYF. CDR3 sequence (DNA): TGTGCCAGCAGCCCCTCGGGTTCGCAAGAGACCCAGTACTTC.

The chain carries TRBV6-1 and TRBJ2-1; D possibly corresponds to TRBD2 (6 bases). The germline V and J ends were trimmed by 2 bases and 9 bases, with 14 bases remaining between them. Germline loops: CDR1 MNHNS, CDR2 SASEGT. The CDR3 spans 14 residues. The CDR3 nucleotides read TGTGCCAGCAGTGAAAATTGGGGGGATGGTGAGCAGTTCTTC. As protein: CASSENWGDGEQFF.